The table lists the clone carrying this T cell receptor (beta chain) with many counts. The antigen is not known. This record belongs to a study of response to subunit inactivated influenza vaccine. Study conclusions and caveats: Authors suggested few new T cells are recruited by each seasonal influenza vaccination.

Each CDR3 protein is one row after TCRdb ran MiXCR on the RT-PCR reads. The sample lists more than 150,000 distinct CDR3 sequences, about 10% occurring once. Trimming shortened V by 1 base and J by 3 bases, and 3 bases separated the two germline ends. The CDR3 sequence is 11 residues long. Germline V gene lookup returns CDR1 DFQATT and CDR2 SNEGSKA (reference sequence). The source is a man between 45 and 60 years old who received an inactivated influenza vaccine. Sequenced here: non-naive T cells sorted from PBMCs, sampled on the day of vaccination. The V call is TRBV20-1, the J call TRBJ1-1; no reliable D call. Here the CDR3 reads CSARGHTEAFF. The CDR3 nucleotides read TGCAGTGCTAGAGGGCACACTGAAGCTTTCTTT.